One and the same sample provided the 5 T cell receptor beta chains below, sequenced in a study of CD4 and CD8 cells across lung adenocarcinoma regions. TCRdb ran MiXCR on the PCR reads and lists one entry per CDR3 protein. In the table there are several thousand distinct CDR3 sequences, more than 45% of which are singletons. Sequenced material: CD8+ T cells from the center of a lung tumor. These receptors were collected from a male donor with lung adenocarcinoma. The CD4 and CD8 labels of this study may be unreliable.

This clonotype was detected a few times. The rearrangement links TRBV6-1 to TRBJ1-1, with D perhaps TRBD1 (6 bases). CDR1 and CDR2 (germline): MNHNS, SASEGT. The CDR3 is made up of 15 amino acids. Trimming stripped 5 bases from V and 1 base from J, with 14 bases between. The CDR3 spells CASSPEGGQNTEAFF. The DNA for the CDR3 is TGTGCCAGCAGTCCCGAGGGGGGGCAGAACACTGAAGCTTTCTTT.

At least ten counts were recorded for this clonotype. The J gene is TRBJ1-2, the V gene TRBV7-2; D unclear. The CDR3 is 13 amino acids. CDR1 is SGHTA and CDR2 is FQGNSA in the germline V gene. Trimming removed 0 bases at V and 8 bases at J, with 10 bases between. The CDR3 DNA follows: TGTGCCAGCAGCTTAGCGCTGTACGGCGGCTACACCTTC. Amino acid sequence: CASSLALYGGYTF.

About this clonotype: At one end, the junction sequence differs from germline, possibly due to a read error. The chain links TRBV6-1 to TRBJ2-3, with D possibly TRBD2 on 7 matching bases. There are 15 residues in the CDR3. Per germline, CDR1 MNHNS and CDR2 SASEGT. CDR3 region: CASGKGGWATDTQYF. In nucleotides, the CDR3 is TGTGCCAGCGGGAAGGGGGGGTGGGCCACAGATACTCAGTACTTT.

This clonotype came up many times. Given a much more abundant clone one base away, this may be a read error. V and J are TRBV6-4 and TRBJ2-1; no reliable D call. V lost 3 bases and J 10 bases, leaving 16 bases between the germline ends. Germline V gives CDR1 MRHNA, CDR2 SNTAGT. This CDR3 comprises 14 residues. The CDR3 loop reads CASSDSSRLSEQFF. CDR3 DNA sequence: TGTGCCAGCAGTGATTCGAGTCGCTTGAGCGAGCAGTTCTTC.

For the CDR3, the DNA is TGCGCCAGCAGTGTAGCGGGAGAGTACCAAGAGACCCAGTACTTC. It is translated as CASSVAGEYQETQYF. V is TRBV10-2 and J is TRBJ2-5; TRBD2 matches at 9 bases. Losses at the gene ends were 4 bases for V and 0 bases for J; bases not matched to a gene: 3. The germline V gene has CDR1 WSHSY and CDR2 SAAADI. CDR3 length: 15 residues.